The next 26 T cell receptor beta chains were all read from a single sample in a study of CD8 T cells in ankylosing spondylitis. Points from the study as a whole: What seemed typical of ankylosing spondylitis blood was a TCR beta motif built from fewer than ten highly homologous variants.

Antigens for these TCRs are unknown. In TCRdb, the 5' RACE reads were re-called with MiXCR into one record per CDR3 protein. The data contain about 540,000 distinct CDR3 sequences, roughly an eighth of them singletons. Sample: blood, either unsorted or a sorted T cell fraction (not recorded which). Receptor source: a male donor with ankylosing spondylitis.

This clonotype was detected only a few times. The chain employs TRBV6-5 and TRBJ2-6; possibly TRBD1 for D (6 bases). Trimming cost V 6 bases and J 3 bases, with 12 bases left between them. From germline, CDR1 is MNHEY and CDR2 SVGAGI. The CDR3 is made up of 15 amino acids. CDR3 protein: CASSYRANGANVLTF. CDR3 coding DNA: TGTGCCAGCAGCTACAGGGCCAATGGGGCCAACGTCCTGACTTTC.

This clonotype was observed a few times. The chain is built from TRBV27 and TRBJ1-4, with D tentatively TRBD1 (5 bases). This CDR3 spans 16 amino acids. V lost 0 bases and J lost 2, with 10 bases in between. Looked up from germline, CDR1 is MNHEY and CDR2 is SMNVEV (reference sequence). CDR3 bases: TGTGCCAGCAGTTTATCCTCAAGGGGTACTAATGAAAAACTGTTTTTT. Protein sequence: CASSLSSRGTNEKLFF.

There are a few counts of this clonotype. The chain has TRBV7-7 and TRBJ2-3; 11 bases map to TRBD2. V shed 1 base, J shed 2 bases, and the junction held 2 bases outside the gene matches. The CDR3 length is 16 residues. The V gene's germline CDR1 is SSHAT and CDR2 FNYEAQ (reference sequence). The CDR3 here is CASSLGLAGHTDTQYF. CDR3 DNA: TGTGCCAGCAGCTTAGGACTAGCGGGGCACACAGATACGCAGTATTTT.

This clonotype was detected ten times or more. The V gene is TRBV3-1, the J gene TRBJ2-2; D is uncertain. Germline lookup yields CDR1 LGHDT and CDR2 YNNKEL (reference sequence). The germline V and J ends were trimmed by 1 base and 0 bases, with 15 bases remaining between them. The CDR3 covers 18 residues. CDR3 DNA sequence: TGTGCCAGCAGCCAAGGGTGGCAGCTACTCGCGAACACCGGGGAGCTGTTTTTT. Translated: CASSQGWQLLANTGELFF. Together with reference TRBV3-1 and TRBJ2-2, the CDR3 gives the full variable domain: DTAVSQTPKYLVTQMGNDKSIKCEQNLGHDTMYWYKQDSKKFLKIMFSYNNKELIINETVPNRFSPKSPDKAHLNLHINSLELGDSAVYFCASSQGWQLLANTGELFFGEGSRLTVL.

V is TRBV6-2 or TRBV6-3 and J is TRBJ2-1; the match to TRBD2 covers 9 bases. Germline V gene lookup returns CDR1 MNHEY and CDR2 SVGEGT. The CDR3 is 15 amino acids. With V trimmed by 5 bases and J by 6 bases, 8 bases remained unmatched. The CDR3 region has the DNA TGTGCCAGCAGTCCTCGTGCGGGAGGGCCCAATGAGCAGTTCTTC. Translated, it gives CASSPRAGGPNEQFF.

The V and J genes are TRBV20-1 and TRBJ2-4; 8 bases are shared with TRBD2. The CDR3 loop spans 17 amino acids. CDR1 is DFQATT and CDR2 is SNEGSKA in the germline V gene (reference sequence). V gave up 0 bases and J gave up 3 bases; unmatched junction bases: 10. CDR3 residues: CSARDPGGGVVKNIQYF. The CDR3 DNA sequence: TGCAGTGCTAGAGATCCCGGGGGGGGAGTGGTCAAAAACATTCAGTACTTC.

For the CDR3, the DNA is TGCAGTGCCCCCCACTGGCAGGGGCGAACCGGGGAGCTGTTTTTT. This translates into CSAPHWQGRTGELFF. The J gene is TRBJ2-2, the V gene TRBV20-1, with a weak D call TRBD1 (6 bases). With 6 bases removed from V and 5 bases from J, the gap between germline ends came to 19 bases. Per the germline V gene, CDR1 is DFQATT and CDR2 is SNEGSKA (reference sequence). The CDR3 runs to 15 residues.

The chain joins TRBV12-5 to TRBJ1-2; D not certain. The CDR3 sequence is 13 residues long. V was clipped by 6 bases and J by 1 base, with 9 bases between them. CDR1 and CDR2 from the germline V gene are LGHNT and FRNRAP. CDR3 protein: CASGNDVNYGYTF. CDR3 sequence (DNA): TGTGCTAGTGGGAACGACGTTAACTATGGCTACACCTTC.

This clonotype was recorded at least ten times. The rearrangement joins TRBV5-1 to TRBJ1-2, with unresolved D. This CDR3 spans 12 amino acids. Germline CDR1 reads SGHRS; CDR2 reads YFSETQ. The V gene lost 0 bases and the J gene lost 3 bases, with 3 bases spanning the gap. The CDR3 region has the DNA TGCGCCAGCAGCTTGGAGGACTATGGCTACACCTTC. It encodes CASSLEDYGYTF.

The CDR3 loop reads CASSLDAAGVFLSTDTQYF. The DNA for the CDR3 is TGTGCCAGCAGCTTAGACGCAGCGGGGGTCTTCCTTAGCACAGATACGCAGTATTTT. V gene TRBV11-2 combines with J gene TRBJ2-3, with 8 positions matching TRBD2. CDR1 is SGHAT and CDR2 is FQNNGV in the germline V gene. The CDR3 is 19 amino acids. The V and J ends lost 0 bases and 0 bases, in that order; junction bases with no gene match: 11. The full variable domain, completed using reference TRBV11-2 and TRBJ2-3, is EAGVAQSPRYKIIEKRQSVAFWCNPISGHATLYWYQQILGQGPKLLIQFQNNGVVDDSQLPKDRFSAERLKGVDSTLKIQPAKLEDSAVYLCASSLDAAGVFLSTDTQYFGPGTRLTVL.

The rearrangement uses TRBV25-1 and TRBJ2-1, with D perhaps TRBD2 (6 bases). The V end lost 4 bases, the J end lost 0 bases, and 13 bases lay between the germline ends. Germline-derived CDR1 and CDR2 are MGHDK and SYGVNS. The CDR3 spans 16 residues. This CDR3 reads CASSASVADSYNEQFF. The CDR3 DNA follows: TGTGCCAGCAGTGCTTCCGTAGCGGACTCCTACAATGAGCAGTTCTTC.

There are a few counts of this clonotype. The V and J genes are TRBV27 and TRBJ1-1; D possibly corresponds to TRBD1 (6 bases). CDR3 length equals 18 residues. Germline V lookup: CDR1 MNHEY, CDR2 SMNVEV (reference sequence). V lost 5 bases to trimming and J lost 4 bases, with 26 bases between them. The CDR3 region has the DNA TGTGCCAGCAGTCCTACCCTCCTCACCGGGACACCCATCACTGAAGCTTTCTTT. This sequence encodes CASSPTLLTGTPITEAFF.

This clonotype was counted at least ten times. The chain employs TRBV11-2 and TRBJ2-1, with 7 bases aligning to TRBD2. This CDR3 is built from 14 residues. V was pared by 5 bases and J by 6 bases, with 7 bases of the junction left unmatched. CDR1 and CDR2 (germline): SGHAT, FQNNGV. This CDR3 is CASSLRLASNEQFF. DNA for the CDR3: TGTGCCAGCAGCCTCCGACTAGCTTCCAATGAGCAGTTCTTC.

This chain joins TRBV24-1 and TRBJ1-2, with D unclear. CDR1 and CDR2 (germline): KGHDR, SFDVKD. The CDR3 is 14 amino acids. V was cut by 3 bases and J by 4 bases, with 11 bases left in between. The CDR3 DNA reads TGTGCCACCAGTGATATCCGGACCGGCTATGGCTACACCTTC. The encoded protein is CATSDIRTGYGYTF.

This CDR3 reads CASSNVFFNYNEQFF. The CDR3 nucleotides are TGCGCCAGCAGCAACGTCTTCTTTAACTACAATGAGCAGTTCTTC. V gene TRBV5-1 combines with J gene TRBJ2-1; no clear D gene. The CDR3 has 15 amino acids. Trimming removed 4 bases from V and 3 bases from J, with 14 bases in between. Germline-derived CDR1 and CDR2 are SGHRS and YFSETQ.

In its sample, this clonotype was seen a few times. V usage is TRBV27 and J usage is TRBJ2-4; D is perhaps TRBD1 (5 bases). The germline V and J ends were trimmed by 6 bases and 2 bases, with 11 bases remaining between them. Germline assignment: CDR1 MNHEY and CDR2 SMNVEV (reference sequence). The CDR3 runs 14 residues. The CDR3 sequence is CASSPRGSKNIQYF. DNA of the CDR3: TGTGCCAGCAGCCCTAGGGGCTCCAAAAACATTCAGTACTTC.

The chain employs TRBV27 and TRBJ2-3, with 16 nucleotides matching TRBD2. The CDR3 spans 19 residues. Per the germline V gene, CDR1 is MNHEY and CDR2 is SMNVEV (reference sequence). The ends lost 5 bases at V and 4 bases at J; junction bases unmatched: 12. In DNA form, the CDR3 reads TGTGCCAGCAGTAAGGCGACTCTGGGACTAGCGGGAGGGGCAGATACGCAGTATTTT. It encodes CASSKATLGLAGGADTQYF.

This clonotype was observed a few times. The rearrangement links TRBV20-1 to TRBJ2-7, with TRBD1 matching over 8 bases. CDR3 length: 13 amino acids. V shed 6 bases, J shed 0 bases, and the junction held 4 bases outside the gene matches. Germline CDR1 DFQATT, CDR2 SNEGSKA (reference sequence). Here the CDR3 reads CSALDRDSYEQYF. The CDR3 DNA is TGCAGTGCCCTGGACAGGGACTCCTACGAGCAGTACTTC.

This clonotype has at least ten counts. V is TRBV7-9 and J is TRBJ2-3; 11 bases line up with TRBD2. CDR3 length: 16 amino acids. Trimming cost V 7 bases and J 0 bases; bases outside gene matches: 6. Germline CDR1 reads SEHNR; CDR2 reads FQNEAQ (reference sequence). The CDR3 reads CASTTGTSGSTDTQYF. The CDR3 DNA reads TGTGCCAGCACCACCGGGACTAGCGGTAGCACAGATACGCAGTATTTT.

The chain carries TRBV6-1 and TRBJ2-1; D perhaps matches TRBD1 (5 bases). The CDR3 contains 12 residues. Germline V lookup: CDR1 MNHNS, CDR2 SASEGT. V lost 5 bases and J lost 10, with 12 bases in between. CDR3: CASSLETEEQFF. CDR3 coding DNA: TGTGCCAGCAGTCTAGAGACAGAGGAGCAGTTCTTC.

This clonotype has more than one count but fewer than ten. The V call is TRBV20-1, the J call TRBJ2-2, with TRBD2 matching over 14 bases. V shed 0 bases and J 7 bases; nucleotides not matched to a gene: 7. The germline gives CDR1 DFQATT, CDR2 SNEGSKA (reference sequence). There are 17 residues in the CDR3. CDR3 DNA sequence: TGCAGTGCTAGAGATGATATGGGACTAGCGGGAGTCGGGGAGCTGTTTTTT. Protein product: CSARDDMGLAGVGELFF.

The chain has TRBV6-5 and TRBJ2-4; 13 bases match TRBD2. Per germline, CDR1 MNHEY and CDR2 SVGAGI. The CDR3 length is 17 residues. V lost 4 bases to trimming and J lost 0 bases; unmatched junction nucleotides: 3. The DNA for the CDR3 is TGTGCCAGCAGTTCCGGGACTAGCGGGGTAGCCAAAAACATTCAGTACTTC. Translation: CASSSGTSGVAKNIQYF.

V is TRBV30 and J is TRBJ1-5; perhaps TRBD1 as D (5 bases). Per the germline V gene, CDR1 is GTSNPN and CDR2 is SVGIG (reference sequence). V gave up 2 bases and J gave up 0 bases, with 11 bases separating them. The CDR3 runs 15 residues. The CDR3 spells CAWSPDRFSNQPQHF. CDR3 nucleotides: TGTGCCTGGAGTCCCGACAGATTTAGCAATCAGCCCCAGCATTTT.

At least ten counts were recorded for this clonotype. The chain combines TRBV11-2 with TRBJ2-2; D unresolved. The V gene's germline CDR1 is SGHAT and CDR2 FQNNGV. This CDR3 contains 12 residues. V was trimmed by 2 bases and J by 7 bases, leaving 5 bases between them. The CDR3 nucleotides read TGTGCCAGCAGCTTACCAAGCGGGGAGCTGTTTTTT. Residues: CASSLPSGELFF.

There are many counts of this clonotype. V is TRBV12-3 or TRBV12-4 and J is TRBJ2-1, with unresolved D. The CDR3 has 13 residues. Trimming pared 6 bases from V and 0 bases from J, leaving 6 bases between. The CDR3 nucleotides read TGTGCCAGCAGCTTCAGCTCCTACAATGAGCAGTTCTTC. This codes for CASSFSSYNEQFF.

The rearrangement uses TRBV7-2 and TRBJ1-1, with D perhaps matching TRBD1 (5 bases). Trimming left V 7 bases short and J 8 bases short, with 17 bases between. This CDR3 has 13 amino acids. Germline CDR1 reads SGHTA; CDR2 reads FQGNSA. For the CDR3, the DNA is TGTGCCAGCACCCCTGAAGTGGGGGACGAAGCTTTCTTT. Amino acids: CASTPEVGDEAFF.